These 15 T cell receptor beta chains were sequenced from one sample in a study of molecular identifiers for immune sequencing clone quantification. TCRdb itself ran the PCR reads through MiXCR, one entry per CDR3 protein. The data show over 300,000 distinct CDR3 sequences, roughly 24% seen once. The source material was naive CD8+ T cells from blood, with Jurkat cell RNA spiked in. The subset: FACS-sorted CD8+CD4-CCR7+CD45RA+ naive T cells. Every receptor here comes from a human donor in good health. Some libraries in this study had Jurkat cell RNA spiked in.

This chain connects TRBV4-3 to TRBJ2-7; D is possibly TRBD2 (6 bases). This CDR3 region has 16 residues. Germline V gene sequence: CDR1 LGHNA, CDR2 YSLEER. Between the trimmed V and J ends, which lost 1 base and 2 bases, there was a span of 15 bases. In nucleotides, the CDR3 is TGCGCCAGCAGCCAAGTTCTAGCGAGAGGGGCCTACGAGCAGTACTTC. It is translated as CASSQVLARGAYEQYF.

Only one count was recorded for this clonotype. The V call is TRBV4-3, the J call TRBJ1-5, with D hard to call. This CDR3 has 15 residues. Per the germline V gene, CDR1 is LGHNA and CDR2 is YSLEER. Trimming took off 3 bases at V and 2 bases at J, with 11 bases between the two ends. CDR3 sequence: CASSQDSGGNQPQHF. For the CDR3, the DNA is TGCGCCAGCAGCCAGGACTCTGGGGGCAATCAGCCCCAGCATTTT.

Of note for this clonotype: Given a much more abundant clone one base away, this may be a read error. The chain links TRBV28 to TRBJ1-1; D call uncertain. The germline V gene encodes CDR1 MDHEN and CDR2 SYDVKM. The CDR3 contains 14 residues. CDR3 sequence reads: CASSLFKEYTVAFF. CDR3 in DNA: TGTGCCAGCAGTTTATTTAAGGAGTACACTGTAGCTTTCTTT.

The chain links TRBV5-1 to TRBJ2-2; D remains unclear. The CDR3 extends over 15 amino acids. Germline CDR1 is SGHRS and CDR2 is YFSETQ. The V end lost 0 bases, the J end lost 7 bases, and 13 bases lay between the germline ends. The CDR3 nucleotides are TGCGCCAGCAGCTTGGGGCGAGATGGGATCGGGGAGCTGTTTTTT. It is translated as CASSLGRDGIGELFF.

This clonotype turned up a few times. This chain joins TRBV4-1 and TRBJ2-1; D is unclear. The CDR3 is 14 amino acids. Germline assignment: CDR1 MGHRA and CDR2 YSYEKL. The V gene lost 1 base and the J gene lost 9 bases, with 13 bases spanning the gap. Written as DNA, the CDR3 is TGCGCCAGCAGCCAAGGTCAGCCGGGCGGTGAGCAGTTCTTC. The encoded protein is CASSQGQPGGEQFF.

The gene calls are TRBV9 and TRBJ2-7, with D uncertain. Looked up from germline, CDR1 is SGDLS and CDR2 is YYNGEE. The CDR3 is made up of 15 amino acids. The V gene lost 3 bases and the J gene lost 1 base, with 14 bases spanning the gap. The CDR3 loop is CASSAYYDLSYEQYF. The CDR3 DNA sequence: TGTGCCAGCAGCGCGTATTACGACCTTTCCTACGAGCAGTACTTC.

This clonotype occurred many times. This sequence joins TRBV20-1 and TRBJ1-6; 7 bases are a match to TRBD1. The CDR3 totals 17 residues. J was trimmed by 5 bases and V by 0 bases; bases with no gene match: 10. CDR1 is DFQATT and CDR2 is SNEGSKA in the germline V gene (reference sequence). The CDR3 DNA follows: TGCAGTGCTAGAGATTGGAAGCGGGACAGAAATAATTCACCCCTCCACTTT. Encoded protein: CSARDWKRDRNNSPLHF.

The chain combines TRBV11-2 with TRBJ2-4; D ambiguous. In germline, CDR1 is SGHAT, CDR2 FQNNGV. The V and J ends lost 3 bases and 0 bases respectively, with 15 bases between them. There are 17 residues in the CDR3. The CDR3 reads CASSLGSVGIAKNIQYF. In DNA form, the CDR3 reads TGTGCCAGCAGCTTGGGGTCGGTGGGGATAGCCAAAAACATTCAGTACTTC.

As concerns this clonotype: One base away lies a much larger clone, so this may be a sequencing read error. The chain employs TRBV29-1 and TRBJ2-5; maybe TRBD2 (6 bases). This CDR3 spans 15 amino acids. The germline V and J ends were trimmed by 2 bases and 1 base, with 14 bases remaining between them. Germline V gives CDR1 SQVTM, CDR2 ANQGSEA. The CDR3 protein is CSVEPGSPFQETQYF. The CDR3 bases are TGCAGCGTTGAACCCGGGAGTCCCTTCCAAGAGACCCAGTACTTC. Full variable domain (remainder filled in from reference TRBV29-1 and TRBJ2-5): SAVISQKPSRDICQRGTSLTIQCQVDSQVTMMFWYRQQPGQSLTLIATANQGSEATYESGFVIDKFPISRPNLTFSTLTVSNMSPEDSSIYLCSVEPGSPFQETQYFGPGTRLLVL.

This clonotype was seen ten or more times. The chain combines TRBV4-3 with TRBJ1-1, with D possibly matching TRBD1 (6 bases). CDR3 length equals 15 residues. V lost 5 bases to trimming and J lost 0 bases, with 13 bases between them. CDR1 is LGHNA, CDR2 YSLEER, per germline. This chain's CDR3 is CASSSHGQMNTEAFF. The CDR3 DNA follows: TGCGCCAGCAGCTCCCACGGACAGATGAACACTGAAGCTTTCTTT.

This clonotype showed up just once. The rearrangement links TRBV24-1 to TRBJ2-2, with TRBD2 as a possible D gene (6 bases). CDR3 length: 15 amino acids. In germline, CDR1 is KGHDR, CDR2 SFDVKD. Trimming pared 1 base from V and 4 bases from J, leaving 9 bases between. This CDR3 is CATSDFGSGTGELFF. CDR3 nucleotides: TGTGCCACCAGTGATTTCGGTAGCGGCACCGGGGAGCTGTTTTTT.

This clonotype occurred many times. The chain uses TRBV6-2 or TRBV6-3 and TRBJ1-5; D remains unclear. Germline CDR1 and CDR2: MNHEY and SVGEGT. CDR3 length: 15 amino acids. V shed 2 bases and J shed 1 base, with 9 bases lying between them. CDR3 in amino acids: CASSYIPQSNQPQHF. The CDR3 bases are TGTGCCAGCAGTTACATCCCCCAGAGCAATCAGCCCCAGCATTTT.

CDR3 coding DNA: TGCAGCGTGGACAGGGGAGGCGAGCAGTACTTC. Translation: CSVDRGGEQYF. The J gene is TRBJ2-7, the V gene TRBV29-1, with TRBD1 matching 9 bases. This CDR3 region has 11 residues. The germline V gene encodes CDR1 SQVTM and CDR2 ANQGSEA. V lost 6 bases to trimming and J lost 6 bases; unmatched junction nucleotides: 3.

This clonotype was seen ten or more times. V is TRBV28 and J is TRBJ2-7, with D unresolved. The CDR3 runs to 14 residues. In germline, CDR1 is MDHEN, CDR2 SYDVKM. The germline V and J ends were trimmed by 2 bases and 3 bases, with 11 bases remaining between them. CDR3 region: CASSLMGAGYEQYF. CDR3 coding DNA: TGTGCCAGCAGTTTAATGGGCGCCGGCTACGAGCAGTACTTC.

In DNA, the CDR3 is TGTGCCAGCAGTGAGGGTCCCATCAGTATGAACACTGAAGCTTTCTTT. Amino acids: CASSEGPISMNTEAFF. The genes are TRBV27 and TRBJ1-1; D remains unclear. The germline CDR1 and CDR2 sequences are MNHEY and SMNVEV (reference sequence). The CDR3 consists of 16 residues. With 5 bases removed from V and 0 bases from J, the gap between germline ends came to 16 bases.